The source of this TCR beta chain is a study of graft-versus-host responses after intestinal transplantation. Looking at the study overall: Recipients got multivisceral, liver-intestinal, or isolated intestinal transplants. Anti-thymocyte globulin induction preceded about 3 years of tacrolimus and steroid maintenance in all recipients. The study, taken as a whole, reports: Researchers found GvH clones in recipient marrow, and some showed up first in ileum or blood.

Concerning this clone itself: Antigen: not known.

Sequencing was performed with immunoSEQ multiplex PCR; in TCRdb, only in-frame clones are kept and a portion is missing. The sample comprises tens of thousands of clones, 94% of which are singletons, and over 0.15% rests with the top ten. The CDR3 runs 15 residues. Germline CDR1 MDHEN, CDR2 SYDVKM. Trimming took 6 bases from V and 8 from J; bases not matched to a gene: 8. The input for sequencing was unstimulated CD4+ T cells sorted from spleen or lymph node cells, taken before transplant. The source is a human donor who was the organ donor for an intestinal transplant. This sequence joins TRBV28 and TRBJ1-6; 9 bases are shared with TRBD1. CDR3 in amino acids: CASRSGQGNYSPLHF. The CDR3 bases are TGTGCCAGCAGAAGCGGACAGGGGAATTATTCACCCCTCCACTTT.